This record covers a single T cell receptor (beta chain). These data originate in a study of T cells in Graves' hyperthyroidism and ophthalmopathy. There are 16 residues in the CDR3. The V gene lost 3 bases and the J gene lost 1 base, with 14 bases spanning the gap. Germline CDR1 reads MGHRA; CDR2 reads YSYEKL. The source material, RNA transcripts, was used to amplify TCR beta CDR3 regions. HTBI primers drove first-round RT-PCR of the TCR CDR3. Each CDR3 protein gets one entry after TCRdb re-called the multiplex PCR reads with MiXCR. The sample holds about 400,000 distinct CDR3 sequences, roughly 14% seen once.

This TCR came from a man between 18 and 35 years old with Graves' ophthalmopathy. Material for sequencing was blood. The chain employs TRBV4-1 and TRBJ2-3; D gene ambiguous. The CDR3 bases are TGCGCCAGCAGCCAGACCTACTCAGGACGCACAGATACGCAGTATTTT. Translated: CASSQTYSGRTDTQYF.